This note documents a single TCR beta chain sequence. The antigen remains unidentified. This sample stems from a study of shared clonotypes between healthy human individuals. Overall study results and limits: Generation probabilities were higher for clonotypes shared across all four sorted-subset donors than for unshared ones.

Each subset's genomic DNA was split evenly across several immunoSEQ plates. Data came from immunoSEQ multiplex PCR; TCRdb stores just in-frame clones and leaves some out. Here the sample spans about 1.5 million clones, roughly 96% being singletons. V was trimmed by 4 bases and J by 8 bases, leaving 8 bases between them. The V gene's germline CDR1 is LNHDA and CDR2 SQIVND (reference sequence). The CDR3 has 11 residues. The clonotype originates from a man between 25 and 39 years old in good health. Sequenced material: naive CD4+ T cells sorted from blood. Documented subset: CD45RA+ positively selected. The genes are TRBV19 and TRBJ1-2; D unresolved. This CDR3 reads CASSNSGGYTF. The CDR3, as DNA: TGTGCCAGTAGTAACAGCGGAGGCTACACCTTC.